The T cell receptor beta chain described here comes from a study of beta chain features in type 1 diabetes. Study summary: All samples combined gave 107,917,701 sorted cells for examination. Findings and caveats of the study: cDNA sequencing could over-represent cells with high TCR expression. Shortening of TCRB CDR3s, moderate but significant, appeared in all four CD4+ subsets of Type 1 diabetes patients.

The investigators reverse transcribed all of the isolated RNA, so they sequenced expressed TCRB transcripts. Only in-frame clones appear in the TCRdb table, and some are missing; sequencing was by immunoSEQ multiplex PCR. Seen here are fewer than 400,000 clones, around 9.3% observed once, and the top ten hold about 1%. This clone appeared a few times. The antigen is undetermined. Germline V CDR1 and CDR2: MNHEY, SVGAGI. V gave up 6 bases and J gave up 2 bases; unmatched junction bases: 8. The CDR3 contains 15 residues. The sequence was collected from a man aged 25 to 40 with type 1 diabetes. The V and J genes are TRBV6-5 and TRBJ2-7, with 9 bases that match TRBD1. The sequenced sample consisted of central memory CD4+ T cells from blood. The CDR3 DNA sequence: TGTGCCAGCAGGGCAGTGACAGGGGGGACCTACGAGCAGTACTTC. Encoded protein: CASRAVTGGTYEQYF.